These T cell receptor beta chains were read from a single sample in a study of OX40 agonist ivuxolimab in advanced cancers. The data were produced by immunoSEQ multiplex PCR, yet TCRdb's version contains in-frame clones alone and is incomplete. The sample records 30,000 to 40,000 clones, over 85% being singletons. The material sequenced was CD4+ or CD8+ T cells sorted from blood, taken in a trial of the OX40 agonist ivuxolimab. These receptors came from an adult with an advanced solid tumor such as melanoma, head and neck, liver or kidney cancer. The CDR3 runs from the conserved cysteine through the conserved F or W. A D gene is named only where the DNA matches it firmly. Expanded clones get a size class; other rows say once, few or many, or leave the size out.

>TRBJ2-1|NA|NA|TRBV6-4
CASSDSMSSGQFF
TGTGCCAGCAGTGACTCGATGTCGAGTGGGCAGTTCTTC
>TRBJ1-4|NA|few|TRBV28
CASSLSVGPINEKLFF
TGTGCCAGCAGTTTAAGCGTGGGACCGATTAATGAAAAACTGTTTTTT
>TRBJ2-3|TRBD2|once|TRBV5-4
CASLLAGVTDTQYF
TGTGCCAGCCTCCTAGCGGGAGTTACAGATACGCAGTATTTT
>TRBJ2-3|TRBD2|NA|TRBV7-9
CASSLLWESGTTLTDTQYF
TGTGCCAGCAGCTTATTATGGGAATCCGGGACTACCCTTACAGATACGCAGTATTTT
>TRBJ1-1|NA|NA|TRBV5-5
CASSLMGLAANWNTEAFF
TGTGCCAGCAGCTTGATGGGTTTGGCAGCAAACTGGAACACTGAAGCTTTCTTT
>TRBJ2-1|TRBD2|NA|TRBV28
CASRRGLAGYNEQFF
TGTGCCAGCAGGAGGGGACTAGCGGGTTACAATGAGCAGTTCTTC
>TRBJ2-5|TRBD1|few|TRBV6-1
CASSETGALATQYF
TGTGCCAGCAGTGAGACAGGGGCCCTGGCGACCCAGTACTTC
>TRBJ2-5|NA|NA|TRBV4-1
CASSQGQRGETQYF
TGCGCCAGCAGCCAAGGGCAAAGGGGGGAGACCCAGTACTTC
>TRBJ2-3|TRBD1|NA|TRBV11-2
CASSSGDRATDTQYF
TGTGCCAGCAGCTCCGGGGACAGGGCCACAGATACGCAGTATTTT
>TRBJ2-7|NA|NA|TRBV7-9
CASSLGQGYSYEQYF
TGTGCCAGCAGCTTGGGGCAGGGCTACTCCTACGAGCAGTACTTC
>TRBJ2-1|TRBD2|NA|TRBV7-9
CASGTSGSREQFF
TGTGCCAGCGGCACTAGCGGGAGTAGAGAGCAGTTCTTC
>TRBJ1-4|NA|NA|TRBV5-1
CASSLVPGQGEKLFF
TGCGCCAGCAGCTTGGTTCCGGGCCAAGGTGAAAAACTGTTTTTT
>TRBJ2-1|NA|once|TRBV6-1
CASSERLEAYNEQFF
TGTGCCAGCAGTGAACGGCTAGAGGCATACAATGAGCAGTTCTTC
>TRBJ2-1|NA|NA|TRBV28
CASSLPLSSYNEQFF
TGTGCCAGCAGTCTACCACTGAGCTCCTACAATGAGCAGTTCTTC
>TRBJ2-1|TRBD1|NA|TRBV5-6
CASSLGDRSYNEQFF
TGTGCCAGCAGCTTGGGGGACAGAAGTTACAATGAGCAGTTCTTC
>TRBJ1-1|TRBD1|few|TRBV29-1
CSVLGGSGIAEAFF
TGCAGCGTTTTAGGGGGCTCTGGGATCGCTGAAGCTTTCTTT
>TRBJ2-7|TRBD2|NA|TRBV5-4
CASSLERDPYEQYF
TGTGCCAGCAGCTTGGAGCGGGACCCCTACGAGCAGTACTTC
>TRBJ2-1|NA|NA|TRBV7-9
CASSLEVREQFF
TGTGCCAGCAGCTTAGAAGTACGAGAGCAGTTCTTC
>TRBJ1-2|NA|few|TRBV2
CASSQENYGYTF
TGTGCCAGCAGTCAGGAGAACTATGGCTACACCTTC
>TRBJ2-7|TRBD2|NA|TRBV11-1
CASRQPGTSGSSANYEQYF
TGTGCCAGCAGGCAGCCCGGGACTAGCGGGAGTTCCGCTAACTACGAGCAGTACTTC
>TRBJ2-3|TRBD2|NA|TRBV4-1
CASSPSPTSADTQYF
TGCGCCAGCAGCCCATCACCGACTAGCGCAGATACGCAGTATTTT
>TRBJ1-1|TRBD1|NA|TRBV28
CACQGGGDTEAFF
TGTGCCTGTCAGGGAGGGGGCGACACTGAAGCTTTCTTT
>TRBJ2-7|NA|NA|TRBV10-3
CAISDRESYEQYF
TGTGCCATCAGCGATAGGGAATCCTACGAGCAGTACTTC
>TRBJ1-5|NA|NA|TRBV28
CASGVGQPQHF
TGTGCCAGTGGGGTCGGTCAGCCCCAGCATTTT
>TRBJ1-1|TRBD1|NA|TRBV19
CASSATGVHPVTEAFF
TGTGCCAGTAGTGCCACAGGGGTGCACCCGGTCACTGAAGCTTTCTTT
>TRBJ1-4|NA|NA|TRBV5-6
CASSLVGGDEKLFF
TGTGCCAGCAGCTTGGTAGGCGGGGATGAAAAACTGTTTTTT
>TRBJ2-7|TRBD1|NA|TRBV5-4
CASSQPGQGFYEQYF
TGTGCCAGCAGCCAACCGGGACAGGGGTTCTACGAGCAGTACTTC
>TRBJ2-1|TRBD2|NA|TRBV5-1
CASSGGLEHEQFF
TGCGCCAGCAGCGGGGGACTAGAGCATGAGCAGTTCTTC
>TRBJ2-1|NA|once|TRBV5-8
CASPNNEQFF
TGTGCCAGTCCGAACAATGAGCAGTTCTTC
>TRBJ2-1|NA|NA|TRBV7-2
CASSSVLEIEQFF
TGTGCCAGCAGCTCTGTCCTAGAAATTGAGCAGTTCTTC
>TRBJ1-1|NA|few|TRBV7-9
CASAGAEAEAFF
TGTGCCAGCGCGGGAGCAGAGGCTGAAGCTTTCTTT
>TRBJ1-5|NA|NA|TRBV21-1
CASRLNQPQHF
TGTGCCAGCAGACTCAATCAGCCCCAGCATTTT
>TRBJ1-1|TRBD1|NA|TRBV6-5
CASSYSTGGTEAFF
TGTGCCAGCAGTTACTCGACAGGGGGCACTGAAGCTTTCTTT
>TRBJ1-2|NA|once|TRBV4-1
CASSQDTTGKNTGGYTF
TGCGCCAGCAGCCAAGATACAACAGGGAAGAACACTGGCGGCTACACCTTC
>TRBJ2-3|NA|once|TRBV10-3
CAISTSLEDGTQYF
TGTGCCATCAGCACTAGTTTGGAGGATGGTACGCAGTATTTT
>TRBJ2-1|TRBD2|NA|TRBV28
CASSSLRLAGAYNEQFF
TGTGCCAGCAGTTCCCTCCGATTAGCGGGAGCCTACAATGAGCAGTTCTTC
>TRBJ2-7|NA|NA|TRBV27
CASSLSGMSSYEQYF
TGTGCCAGCAGTTTATCAGGGATGAGCTCCTACGAGCAGTACTTC
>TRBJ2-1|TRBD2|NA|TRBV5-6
CASSLRAGAYNEQFF
TGTGCCAGCAGCTTGAGAGCGGGGGCCTACAATGAGCAGTTCTTC
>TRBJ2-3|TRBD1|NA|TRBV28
CATIPGQGAVTDTQYF
TGTGCCACCATACCGGGACAGGGGGCCGTCACAGATACGCAGTATTTT
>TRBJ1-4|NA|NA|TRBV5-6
CASSLEGMGEKLFF
TGTGCCAGCAGCTTAGAAGGGATGGGTGAAAAACTGTTTTTT
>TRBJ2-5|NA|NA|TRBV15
CATSSEKETQYF
TGTGCCACCAGCAGCGAAAAAGAGACCCAGTACTTC
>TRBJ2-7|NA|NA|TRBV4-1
CASSPYLGYEQYF
TGCGCCAGCAGCCCATACCTGGGGTACGAGCAGTACTTC
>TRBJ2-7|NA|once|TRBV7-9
CASSLATGTKGYEQYF
TGTGCCAGCAGCTTAGCTACCGGGACCAAGGGGTACGAGCAGTACTTC
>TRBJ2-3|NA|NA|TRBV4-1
CASSQTGTPSTDTQYF
TGCGCCAGCAGCCAAACCGGGACCCCTAGCACAGATACGCAGTATTTT
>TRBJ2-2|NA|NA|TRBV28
CASSPGPGTGELFF
TGTGCCAGCAGCCCAGGGCCTGGCACCGGGGAGCTGTTTTTT
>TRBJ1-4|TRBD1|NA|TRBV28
CASSSDRGLEKLFF
TGTGCCAGCAGTAGCGACAGGGGGTTGGAAAAACTGTTTTTT
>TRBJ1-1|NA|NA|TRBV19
CASSMGTPSTEAFF
TGTGCCAGTAGTATGGGGACGCCGAGCACTGAAGCTTTCTTT
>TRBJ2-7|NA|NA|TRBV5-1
CASSLVLGVNEQYF
TGCGCCAGCAGCCTGGTACTAGGAGTAAACGAGCAGTACTTC
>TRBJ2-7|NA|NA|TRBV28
CASSLRSDSYYEQYF
TGTGCCAGCAGTTTGCGCTCGGACTCCTATTACGAGCAGTACTTC
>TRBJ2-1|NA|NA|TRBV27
CASSLSEGEVLFF
TGTGCCAGCAGTTTATCGGAGGGGGAAGTCCTGTTCTTC
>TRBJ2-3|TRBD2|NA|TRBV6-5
CASSRGVVSTDTQYF
TGTGCCAGCAGTCGGGGGGTAGTTAGCACAGATACGCAGTATTTT
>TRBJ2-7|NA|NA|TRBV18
CASSPRDLASEQYF
TGTGCCAGCTCACCACGGGACTTGGCCAGCGAGCAGTACTTC
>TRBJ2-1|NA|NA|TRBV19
CASSGQGTSYGGNEQFF
TGTGCCAGTAGTGGGCAGGGGACCTCTTATGGCGGGAATGAGCAGTTCTTC
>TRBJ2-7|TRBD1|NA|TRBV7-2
CASSSPWVQGARYEQYF
TGTGCCAGCAGCTCCCCTTGGGTACAGGGGGCGCGCTACGAGCAGTACTTC
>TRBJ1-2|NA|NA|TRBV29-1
CSVEGGIYGYTF
TGCAGCGTAGAGGGGGGGATTTATGGCTACACCTTC
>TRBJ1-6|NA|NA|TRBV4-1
CASSHRGFDSPLHF
TGCGCCAGCAGCCACCGGGGATTTGATTCACCCCTCCACTTT